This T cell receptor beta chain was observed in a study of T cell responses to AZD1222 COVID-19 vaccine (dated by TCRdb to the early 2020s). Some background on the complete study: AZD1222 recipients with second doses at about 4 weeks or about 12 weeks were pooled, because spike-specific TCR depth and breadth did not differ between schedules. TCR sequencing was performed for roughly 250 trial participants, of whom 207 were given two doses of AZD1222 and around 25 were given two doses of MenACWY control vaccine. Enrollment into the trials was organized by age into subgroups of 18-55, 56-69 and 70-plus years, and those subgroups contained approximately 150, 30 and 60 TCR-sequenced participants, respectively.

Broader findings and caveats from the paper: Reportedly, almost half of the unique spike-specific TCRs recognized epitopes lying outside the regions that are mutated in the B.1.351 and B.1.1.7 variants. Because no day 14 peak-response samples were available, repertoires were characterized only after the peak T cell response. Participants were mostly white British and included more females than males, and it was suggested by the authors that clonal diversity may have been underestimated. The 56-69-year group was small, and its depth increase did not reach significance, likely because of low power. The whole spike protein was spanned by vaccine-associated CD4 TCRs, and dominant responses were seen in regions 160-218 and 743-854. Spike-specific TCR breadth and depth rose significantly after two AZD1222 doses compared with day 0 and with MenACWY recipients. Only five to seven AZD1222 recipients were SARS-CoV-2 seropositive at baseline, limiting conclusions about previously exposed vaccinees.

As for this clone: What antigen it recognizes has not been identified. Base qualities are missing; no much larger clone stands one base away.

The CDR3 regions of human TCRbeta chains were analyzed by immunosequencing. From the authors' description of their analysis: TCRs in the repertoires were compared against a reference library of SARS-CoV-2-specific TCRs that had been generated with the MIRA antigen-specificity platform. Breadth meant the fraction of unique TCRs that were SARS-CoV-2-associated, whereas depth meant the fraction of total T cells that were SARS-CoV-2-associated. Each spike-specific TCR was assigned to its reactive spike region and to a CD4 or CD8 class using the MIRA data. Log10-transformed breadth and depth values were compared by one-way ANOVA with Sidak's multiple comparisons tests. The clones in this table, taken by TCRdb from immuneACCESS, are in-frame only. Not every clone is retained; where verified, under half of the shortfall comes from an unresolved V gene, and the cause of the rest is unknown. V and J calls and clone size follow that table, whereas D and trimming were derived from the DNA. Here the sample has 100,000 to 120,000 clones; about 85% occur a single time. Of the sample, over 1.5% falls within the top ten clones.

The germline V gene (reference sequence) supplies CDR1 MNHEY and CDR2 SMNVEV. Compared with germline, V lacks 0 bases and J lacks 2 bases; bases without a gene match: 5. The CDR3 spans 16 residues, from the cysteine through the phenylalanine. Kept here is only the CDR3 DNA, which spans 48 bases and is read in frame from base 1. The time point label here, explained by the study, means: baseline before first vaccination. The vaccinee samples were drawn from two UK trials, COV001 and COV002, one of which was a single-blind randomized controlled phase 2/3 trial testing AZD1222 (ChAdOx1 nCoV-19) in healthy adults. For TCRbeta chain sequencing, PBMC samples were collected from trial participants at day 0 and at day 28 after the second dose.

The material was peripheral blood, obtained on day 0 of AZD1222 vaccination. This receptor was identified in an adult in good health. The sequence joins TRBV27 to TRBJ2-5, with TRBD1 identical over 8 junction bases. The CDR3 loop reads CASSLSRTGRQETQYF. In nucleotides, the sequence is TGTGCCAGCAGTTTATCGCGGACAGGGAGACAAGAGACCCAGTACTTC.